The rows below give T cell receptor beta chains drawn from one sample of a study of blood T cells in healthy people across ages. TCRdb itself ran the 5' RACE reads through MiXCR, one entry per CDR3 protein. The repertoire includes about 1.5 million distinct CDR3 sequences, approximately 42% of them detected once, and approximately 4.1% sits in the top ten. Sequencing was carried out using blood. Receptors originate from a young woman in good health. Both conserved end residues are part of each CDR3. Fields, in order: clone size, D gene, J gene, V gene, CDR3 protein, CDR3 DNA. D genes are given only for firm matches. The size entry is marked missing in some rows and otherwise reads once, few, many or a size class.

few,TRBD1,TRBJ2-1,TRBV9,CASSVAISGTGYNEQFF,TGTGCCAGCAGCGTAGCTATCTCCGGGACAGGTTACAATGAGCAGTTCTTC
-,TRBD2,TRBJ2-3,TRBV7-2,CASSLNRAGADTQYF,TGTGCCAGCAGCTTAAATAGGGCGGGAGCAGATACGCAGTATTTT
-,-,TRBJ1-6,TRBV5-5,CASTLAAGYNSPLHF,TGTGCCAGCACCTTGGCCGCAGGGTATAATTCACCCCTCCACTTT
few,TRBD1,TRBJ1-2,TRBV27,CASSLRATGRNYGYTF,TGTGCCAGCAGTTTAAGGGCGACAGGGCGAAACTATGGCTACACCTTC
-,-,TRBJ1-2,TRBV4-1,CASSQSPGQDINYGYTF,TGCGCCAGCAGCCAATCCCCCGGGCAGGACATCAACTATGGCTACACCTTC
-,-,TRBJ2-3,TRBV29-1,CSVVEDTDTQYF,TGCAGCGTTGTGGAGGACACAGATACGCAGTATTTT
-,-,TRBJ1-4,TRBV18,CASSQAQGTDEKLFF,TGTGCCAGCTCACAAGCGCAGGGGACTGATGAAAAACTGTTTTTT
-,-,TRBJ1-5,TRBV3-1,CASSQDLSGPQHF,TGTGCCAGCAGCCAAGATCTGTCTGGGCCCCAGCATTTT
few,-,TRBJ1-1,TRBV9,CASSVLVNTEAFF,TGTGCCAGCAGCGTACTGGTCAACACTGAAGCTTTCTTT
-,-,TRBJ2-7,TRBV18,CASSDSGSRYEQYF,TGTGCCAGCTCAGATTCCGGGTCCCGGTACGAGCAGTACTTC
-,-,TRBJ2-7,TRBV28,CASSLQGTGSYEQYF,TGTGCCAGCAGTTTACAGGGTACAGGCTCCTACGAGCAGTACTTC
few,TRBD2,TRBJ2-1,TRBV20-1,CSASWTSRDNEQFF,TGCAGTGCTAGTTGGACTAGCAGAGACAATGAGCAGTTCTTC
-,-,TRBJ1-4,TRBV29-1,CSVTGLTNEKLFF,TGCAGCGTCACAGGGTTAACTAATGAAAAACTGTTTTTT
once,-,TRBJ1-4,TRBV10-3,CAISDRGPATNEKLFF,TGTGCCATCAGTGACCGGGGGCCTGCAACTAATGAAAAACTGTTTTTT
-,-,TRBJ2-7,TRBV20-1,CSARARGTYEQYF,TGCAGTGCTAGGGCCAGGGGTACCTACGAGCAGTACTTC
-,TRBD1,TRBJ2-7,TRBV11-2,CASSFGQAGSSYEQYF,TGTGCCAGCAGCTTCGGACAGGCAGGGAGCTCCTACGAGCAGTACTTC
-,TRBD2,TRBJ2-7,TRBV14,CASSQELAGLYEQYF,TGTGCCAGCAGCCAAGAGTTAGCGGGGCTCTACGAGCAGTACTTC
-,-,TRBJ1-6,TRBV7-9,CASSSIRPGYSPLHF,TGTGCCAGCAGCTCCATTCGACCGGGGTATTCACCCCTCCACTTT
few,TRBD2,TRBJ2-7,TRBV20-1,CSASDGTSGYNEQYF,TGCAGTGCTAGTGACGGGACTAGCGGTTACAATGAGCAGTACTTC
-,-,TRBJ1-2,TRBV6-5,CASSYRADGGYTF,TGTGCCAGCAGTTACCGGGCAGACGGCGGATACACCTTC
-,TRBD2,TRBJ2-5,TRBV29-1,CSVERTSGGLLQYF,TGCAGCGTTGAGCGGACTAGCGGGGGGCTATTGCAGTACTTC
-,TRBD2,TRBJ2-1,TRBV20-1,CSARDPAGLASYNEQFF,TGCAGTGCTAGAGACCCTGCGGGACTAGCGAGTTACAATGAGCAGTTCTTC
few,TRBD1,TRBJ1-2,TRBV24-1,CATSDSNRGGYTF,TGTGCCACCAGTGATTCCAACAGGGGTGGCTACACCTTC
many,-,TRBJ2-7,TRBV7-2,CASSPSRSLYEQYF,TGTGCCAGCAGCCCGAGTCGTTCCCTCTACGAGCAGTACTTC
-,-,TRBJ2-3,TRBV30,CAWRAGLATDTQYF,TGTGCCTGGAGGGCGGGGCTAGCGACGGATACGCAGTATTTT
-,-,TRBJ2-1,TRBV5-1,CASSLISPRVNNEQFF,TGCGCCAGCAGCTTGATTAGCCCCCGGGTAAACAATGAGCAGTTCTTC
-,-,TRBJ2-5,TRBV4-3,CASSQDYRVGGEETQYF,TGCGCCAGCAGCCAAGACTACCGGGTAGGCGGAGAAGAGACCCAGTACTTC
few,TRBD2,TRBJ2-3,TRBV20-1,CSAPQAGSTDTQYF,TGCAGTGCTCCGCAAGCGGGAAGCACAGATACGCAGTATTTT
-,-,TRBJ2-1,TRBV28,CASSPWAQRGHNNEQFF,TGTGCCAGCAGTCCATGGGCCCAACGGGGTCACAACAATGAGCAGTTCTTC
few,TRBD2,TRBJ2-1,TRBV28,CAVAGGGYNEQFF,TGTGCGGTAGCGGGAGGGGGATACAATGAGCAGTTCTTC
-,TRBD1,TRBJ2-1,TRBV7-9,CAGSGTGSNEQFF,TGTGCCGGGTCCGGGACAGGGAGCAATGAGCAGTTCTTC
-,TRBD2,TRBJ2-1,TRBV3-1,CASSQLGLAGGGEQFF,TGTGCCAGCAGTCAGCTGGGACTAGCGGGGGGCGGGGAGCAGTTCTTC
-,-,TRBJ1-4,TRBV7-9,CASSLATGGEKLFF,TGTGCCAGCAGCTTAGCGACAGGCGGAGAAAAACTGTTTTTT
-,-,TRBJ1-6,TRBV28,CASRENLISPLHF,TGTGCCAGCAGGGAAAACTTGATTTCACCCCTCCACTTT
-,-,TRBJ2-2,TRBV10-3,CAISFGQTDAGELFF,TGTGCCATCAGTTTCGGACAGACGGACGCCGGGGAGCTGTTTTTT
-,-,TRBJ2-3,TRBV7-2,CASSVDGWDTQYF,TGTGCCAGCAGCGTCGATGGCTGGGATACGCAGTATTTT
few,TRBD1,TRBJ2-1,TRBV10-3,CAISAPPGTETINEQFF,TGTGCCATCAGCGCGCCGCCCGGGACAGAGACGATCAATGAGCAGTTCTTC
few,-,TRBJ2-5,TRBV7-2,CASSFGTSQKETQYF,TGTGCCAGCAGCTTTGGGACTTCCCAGAAAGAGACCCAGTACTTC
-,TRBD1,TRBJ1-2,TRBV20-1,CSAITGVGGYTF,TGCAGTGCCATCACAGGGGTTGGTGGCTACACCTTC
-,-,TRBJ1-4,TRBV7-2,CASSSSDRINEKLFF,TGTGCCAGCAGCTCCTCCGACAGGATTAATGAAAAACTGTTTTTT
-,-,TRBJ2-4,TRBV7-2,CASSLAAKSIQYF,TGTGCCAGCAGCTTAGCGGCCAAAAGCATTCAGTACTTC
few,-,TRBJ2-5,TRBV12-3/TRBV12-4,CASSSWNEQYF,TGTGCCAGCAGTTCCTGGAATGAGCAGTACTTC
few,-,TRBJ2-4,TRBV7-2,CASSSSWVVAKNIQYF,TGTGCCAGCAGCTCATCTTGGGTCGTAGCCAAAAACATTCAGTACTTC
-,-,TRBJ1-5,TRBV28,CASAGVLANQPQHF,TGTGCCAGCGCAGGGGTTTTGGCCAATCAGCCCCAGCATTTT
once,TRBD2,TRBJ2-1,TRBV19,CASTTSGDSSYNEQFF,TGTGCCAGTACGACTAGCGGTGATAGCTCCTACAATGAGCAGTTCTTC
-,-,TRBJ2-3,TRBV7-2,CASSLIGGSSTDTQYF,TGTGCCAGCAGTCTAATTGGGGGGTCCAGCACAGATACGCAGTATTTT
-,TRBD1,TRBJ1-5,TRBV6-2/TRBV6-3,CASSRPGQGEQPQHF,TGTGCCAGCAGTCGACCGGGACAGGGGGAGCAGCCCCAGCATTTT
-,-,TRBJ1-1,TRBV6-2/TRBV6-3,CASSYSFSQPNTEAFF,TGTGCCAGCAGTTACTCATTTTCACAGCCGAACACTGAAGCTTTCTTT
-,-,TRBJ2-1,TRBV12-3/TRBV12-4,CVSSSPKDGNEQFF,TGTGTCAGCAGTTCCCCTAAAGACGGCAATGAGCAGTTCTTC
few,-,TRBJ2-3,TRBV7-8,CASIQLVTDTQYF,TGTGCCAGCATCCAACTAGTCACAGATACGCAGTATTTT
-,TRBD1,TRBJ1-2,TRBV6-5,CASSPISGTGGGYTF,TGTGCCAGCAGTCCCATCTCCGGGACAGGCGGTGGCTACACCTTC
-,-,TRBJ2-7,TRBV11-2,CASSWDNSEQYF,TGTGCCAGCAGCTGGGACAACAGCGAGCAGTACTTC
few,TRBD1,TRBJ2-1,TRBV11-1,CASSLQDRAYNEQFF,TGTGCCAGCAGCTTACAGGACAGGGCTTACAATGAGCAGTTCTTC